This record concerns one T cell receptor (beta chain) sequence. This entry belongs to a study of blood T cell repertoires in COVID-19. Turning to the study itself: COVID-19 samples, acute and convalescent, were from the United States, Italy and Spain. Nucleic acid was either cDNA or gDNA, and it came from T cells, B-cell-depleted T cells, or PBMCs.

In the original processing: How many nucleated cells were present was estimated from reference gene primer amplification. TCRdb keeps only in-frame clones here, not all; method: immunoSEQ multiplex PCR. The V and J calls and clone size come from that table; D and trimming were worked out from the DNA. The table lists 150,000 to 200,000 clones, approximately 90% of them singletons. Sequencing used peripheral blood. The clonotype was recovered from a man aged 18 to 29 who had recovered from COVID-19.

CDR3: CASSPLQRDNEQFF. The CDR3 coding sequence is TGTGCCAGCAGCCCACTACAGCGGGACAATGAGCAGTTCTTC. The chain carries TRBV5-6 and TRBJ2-1; perhaps TRBD2 as D (6 bases). The CDR3 is 14 residues long. Germline V gene sequence: CDR1 SGHDT, CDR2 YYEEEE. V lost 4 bases, J lost 5 bases, and 13 bases lay in between.